The 24 T cell receptor beta chains below were found in one sample sequenced in a study of blood T cell repertoires in COVID-19. Clones were sequenced by immunoSEQ multiplex PCR, and TCRdb holds only the in-frame ones, with some missing. This table has some 200,000 clones, approximately 80% appearing once. Sequencing was carried out using peripheral blood. All receptors come from an elderly woman with COVID-19, enrolled during active disease.

The chain employs TRBV5-1 and TRBJ1-2; D remains ambiguous. The CDR3 has 14 amino acids. Germline-derived CDR1 and CDR2 are SGHRS and YFSETQ. V was trimmed by 4 bases and J by 4 bases, leaving 14 bases between them. The CDR3 sequence is CASSPEGRGYGYTF. CDR3 DNA sequence: TGCGCCAGCAGCCCGGAGGGCCGGGGCTATGGCTACACCTTC.

This clone was counted a single time. The CDR3 spells CASSVEWTPQETQYF. CDR3 DNA sequence: TGTGCCAGCAGCGTAGAGTGGACTCCTCAAGAGACCCAGTACTTC. The rearrangement joins TRBV9 to TRBJ2-5; D is perhaps TRBD2 (5 bases). The germline gives CDR1 SGDLS, CDR2 YYNGEE. V lost 0 bases and J lost 2, with 11 bases in between. The CDR3 extends over 15 amino acids.

The gene calls are TRBV28 and TRBJ1-5; D call uncertain. The CDR3 has 16 residues. Germline lookup yields CDR1 MDHEN and CDR2 SYDVKM. The V and J ends lost 3 bases and 7 bases respectively, with 19 bases between them. CDR3 amino acids: CASSLVSGIPVQPQHF. CDR3 nucleotide sequence: TGTGCCAGCAGTTTGGTTTCCGGGATCCCGGTACAGCCCCAGCATTTT.

The V call is TRBV11-2, the J call TRBJ2-2; 12 bases line up with TRBD2. V lost 3 bases and J lost 7; bases outside the gene matches: 12. Germline-derived CDR1 and CDR2 are SGHAT and FQNNGV. This CDR3 region has 18 residues. CDR3 nucleotide sequence: TGTGCCAGCAGCTTTCGACTTCTAGCGGGGGGGCGGAGCGGGGAGCTGTTTTTT. Amino acids: CASSFRLLAGGRSGELFF. Variable domain in full (rest from reference TRBV11-2 and TRBJ2-2): EAGVAQSPRYKIIEKRQSVAFWCNPISGHATLYWYQQILGQGPKLLIQFQNNGVVDDSQLPKDRFSAERLKGVDSTLKIQPAKLEDSAVYLCASSFRLLAGGRSGELFFGEGSRLTVL.

CDR3 DNA sequence: TGCGCCAGCGGCCGGGATGGGTTCAGGGAGCTGTTTTTT. Encoded protein: CASGRDGFRELFF. The chain recombines TRBV10-1 with TRBJ2-2; possibly TRBD2 for D (5 bases). CDR1 WNHNN and CDR2 SYGVQD come from the germline V gene (reference sequence). The CDR3 totals 13 residues. Trimming removed 8 bases from V and 9 bases from J, with 16 bases in between.

The chain links TRBV2 to TRBJ2-7; 8 nucleotides match TRBD2. Trimming at V came to 3 bases and at J to 6 bases, leaving 4 bases not matched to a gene. The germline V gene has CDR1 SNHLY and CDR2 FYNNEI. The CDR3 spans 13 residues. CDR3 coding DNA: TGTGCCAGCAGTGAGGAAACTAGCGGCGAGCAGTACTTC. It encodes CASSEETSGEQYF.

This rearrangement joins TRBV9 to TRBJ2-3, with D maybe TRBD2 (6 bases). V was pared by 0 bases and J by 4 bases, with 18 bases between. Germline CDR1 and CDR2: SGDLS and YYNGEE. The length of the CDR3 is 17 residues. The CDR3 is CASSVATRTKFPDTQYF. The CDR3 coding sequence is TGTGCCAGCAGCGTAGCTACCCGGACTAAGTTTCCAGATACGCAGTATTTT. The full variable domain, in which reference TRBV9 and TRBJ2-3 provide the parts outside the CDR3, is DSGVTQTPKHLITATGQRVTLRCSPRSGDLSVYWYQQSLDQGLQFLIQYYNGEERAKGNILERFSAQQFPDLHSELNLSSLELGDSALYFCASSVATRTKFPDTQYFGPGTRLTVL.

The chain couples TRBV6-5 to TRBJ1-2; 9 bases agree with TRBD1. This CDR3 has 15 amino acids. Germline assignment: CDR1 MNHEY and CDR2 SVGAGI. Trimming removed 0 bases from V and 8 bases from J; junction bases left unmatched: 7. In DNA form, the CDR3 reads TGTGCCAGCAGTTACTCGACGGGACAGGGAGGCGGCTACACCTTC. Its translation is CASSYSTGQGGGYTF.

This sequence joins TRBV7-9 and TRBJ1-1; D is perhaps TRBD1 (5 bases). Germline loops: CDR1 SEHNR, CDR2 FQNEAQ (reference sequence). This CDR3 region has 16 residues. V was shortened by 2 bases and J by 2 bases, with 15 bases between the two germline ends. CDR3 in amino acids: CASSLNDHRKNTEAFF. CDR3 bases: TGTGCCAGCAGCTTAAATGACCACAGGAAAAACACTGAAGCTTTCTTT. The variable domain in full, completed from reference TRBV7-9 and TRBJ1-1, reads DTGVSQNPRHKITKRGQNVTFRCDPISEHNRLYWYRQTLGQGPEFLTYFQNEAQLEKSRLLSDRFSAERPKGSFSTLEIQRTEQGDSAMYLCASSLNDHRKNTEAFFGQGTRLTVV.

The V and J genes are TRBV9 and TRBJ1-6; D is possibly TRBD1 (5 bases). Trimming took off 0 bases at V and 7 bases at J, with 11 bases between the two ends. The germline CDR1 and CDR2 sequences are SGDLS and YYNGEE. The CDR3 totals 15 residues. The DNA of the CDR3 is TGTGCCAGCAGCGTAGGCCCGGGGGTCAATTCACCCCTCCACTTT. Translated, it gives CASSVGPGVNSPLHF. The variable domain in full, with the rest retrieved from reference TRBV9 and TRBJ1-6, is DSGVTQTPKHLITATGQRVTLRCSPRSGDLSVYWYQQSLDQGLQFLIQYYNGEERAKGNILERFSAQQFPDLHSELNLSSLELGDSALYFCASSVGPGVNSPLHFGNGTRLTVT.

CDR3 amino acids: CATSRDRGQYNEQFF. The CDR3 nucleotides are TGTGCCACCAGCAGGGACAGGGGGCAATACAATGAGCAGTTCTTC. The gene calls are TRBV15 and TRBJ2-1, with 11 positions matching TRBD1. CDR1 and CDR2 (germline): LNHNV, YYDKDF (reference sequence). J gave up 4 bases and V 3 bases, and 2 bases lay outside the gene matches. The CDR3 is 15 residues long.

The rearrangement joins TRBV2 to TRBJ1-2, with D maybe TRBD1 (5 bases). Germline values: CDR1 SNHLY, CDR2 FYNNEI. CDR3 length equals 13 residues. V lost 8 bases and J lost 2, with 12 bases in between. CDR3 residues: CASGRDGNYGYTF. CDR3 DNA: TGTGCCAGCGGGAGGGACGGCAACTATGGCTACACCTTC.

V usage is TRBV5-1 and J usage is TRBJ2-3, with 7 bases that match TRBD2. The V and J ends lost 4 bases and 2 bases, in that order; junction bases with no gene match: 10. Germline CDR1 reads SGHRS; CDR2 reads YFSETQ. CDR3 size: 16 residues. The CDR3: CASSPTRGEDTDTQYF. CDR3 nucleotide sequence: TGCGCCAGCAGCCCGACTCGGGGGGAAGACACAGATACGCAGTATTTT.

This clone has just one count. This sample includes further DNA sequences coding for the same CDR3. The J gene is TRBJ2-1, the V gene TRBV6-5, with TRBD2 matching over 10 bases. The trim removed 6 bases at V and 3 bases at J, leaving 5 bases unmatched. The CDR3 totals 15 residues. CDR1 is MNHEY, CDR2 SVGAGI, per germline. As DNA, the CDR3 is TGTGCCAGCAGACGAGGACTAGCGGACTACAATGAGCAGTTCTTC. Translated: CASRRGLADYNEQFF.

The J gene is TRBJ2-3, the V gene TRBV6-5; the D gene is possibly TRBD1 (5 bases). The germline V gene has CDR1 MNHEY and CDR2 SVGAGI. Trimming pared 5 bases from V and 2 bases from J, leaving 8 bases between. CDR3 length equals 13 residues. The CDR3, as DNA: TGTGCCAGCAGTAGACAGTACACAGATACGCAGTATTTT. Amino acid sequence: CASSRQYTDTQYF.

J is TRBJ1-2 and V is TRBV7-3; 10 nucleotides align to TRBD1. Germline V gives CDR1 SGHTA, CDR2 FQGTGA. The CDR3 runs 15 residues. V shed 2 bases and J 6 bases; nucleotides not matched to a gene: 6. CDR3 protein: CASSLGGTGEDGYTF. The CDR3 DNA is TGTGCCAGCAGCTTAGGTGGGACAGGGGAGGATGGCTACACCTTC.

This chain connects TRBV5-6 to TRBJ1-1; 7 positions match TRBD1. V shed 4 bases and J 4 bases; nucleotides not matched to a gene: 4. Germline V lookup: CDR1 SGHDT, CDR2 YYEEEE. This CDR3 has 13 residues. CDR3 coding DNA: TGTGCCAGCAGCCCGGAGGGGGCCACTGAAGCTTTCTTT. Translated, it gives CASSPEGATEAFF.

This clone has only one observation. J is TRBJ2-1 and V is TRBV6-6; 12 positions agree with TRBD2. Germline CDR1 and CDR2: MNHNY and SVGAGI (reference sequence). The CDR3 loop spans 18 amino acids. V lost 5 bases to trimming and J lost 1 base; unmatched junction nucleotides: 9. CDR3 residues: CASSPTRTSGDSYNEQFF. DNA of the CDR3: TGTGCCAGCAGTCCTACCCGGACTAGCGGGGATTCCTACAATGAGCAGTTCTTC.

This clone was picked up a small number of times. The chain employs TRBV19 and TRBJ1-1; the D is unclear. The CDR3 runs 12 residues. Germline CDR1 and CDR2: LNHDA and SQIVND (reference sequence). V shed 3 bases and J shed 5 bases, with 7 bases lying between them. The CDR3 nucleotides read TGTGCCAGTAGTATCGGGTTGACTGAAGCTTTCTTT. The encoded protein is CASSIGLTEAFF.

J is TRBJ1-6 and V is TRBV9; possibly TRBD1 for D (5 bases). The V gene lost 4 bases and the J gene lost 8 bases, with 16 bases spanning the gap. This CDR3 region has 15 residues. Germline CDR1 and CDR2: SGDLS and YYNGEE. The CDR3 reads CASSPGGVLDSPLHF. The CDR3 DNA sequence: TGTGCCAGCAGCCCCGGAGGGGTTCTGGATTCACCCCTCCACTTT.

This clone was counted only a few times. This chain uses TRBV27 with TRBJ2-7, with D perhaps TRBD1 (6 bases). V lost 2 bases, J lost 5 bases, and 7 bases lay in between. The CDR3 spans 12 residues. Per germline, CDR1 MNHEY and CDR2 SMNVEV (reference sequence). The DNA for the CDR3 is TGTGCCAGCAGTTTAGCAGGGGACGAGCAGTACTTC. Translated, it gives CASSLAGDEQYF.

This chain connects TRBV3-1 (or the pseudogene TRBV3-2) to TRBJ2-2; D may be TRBD2 (5 bases). Between the trimmed V and J ends, which lost 4 bases and 8 bases, there was a span of 17 bases. The germline gives CDR1 LGHDT, CDR2 YNNKEL (reference sequence). The CDR3 is made up of 15 amino acids. The CDR3 spells CASSPRLAVSGELFF. The CDR3 nucleotides read TGTGCCAGCAGCCCTCGGCTAGCCGTTTCGGGGGAGCTGTTTTTT.

The V and J genes are TRBV5-4 and TRBJ2-3; D is unclear. The CDR3 is 15 residues long. The V and J ends lost 1 base and 1 base respectively, with 10 bases between them. Per germline, CDR1 SGHNT and CDR2 YYREEE (reference sequence). CDR3 nucleotides: TGTGCCAGCAGCTTGAGTGCTCAGGGCACAGATACGCAGTATTTT. Translation gives CASSLSAQGTDTQYF.

The V and J genes are TRBV3-1 (or the pseudogene TRBV3-2) and TRBJ1-6; no reliable D call. The V end was cut by 2 bases, the J end by 9 bases, with 8 bases between. The CDR3 consists of 13 residues. Germline V gene data show CDR1 as LGHDT and CDR2 as YNNKEL (reference sequence). CDR3: CASSQLDTSPLHF. CDR3 bases: TGTGCCAGCAGCCAACTTGACACTTCACCCCTCCACTTT.